This TCR beta chain is from a study of control samples from healthy donors and cancer patients. Sequenced by immunoSEQ multiplex PCR; TCRdb stores in-frame clones only, minus some. This table has 130,000 or so clones, 80% to 95% appearing once. The trim removed 1 base at V and 6 bases at J, leaving 11 bases unmatched. Germline lookup yields CDR1 LGHDT and CDR2 YNNKEL (reference sequence). The CDR3 loop spans 16 amino acids. The chain couples TRBV3-1 (or the pseudogene TRBV3-2) to TRBJ1-2; 7 bases line up with TRBD1. This receptor was taken from a woman in her forties or fifties in good health. Sequences were obtained from blood. The CDR3 region has the DNA TGTGCCAGCAGCCAAGTGAGGACGACAGGGAGGAATGGCTACACCTTC. This sequence encodes CASSQVRTTGRNGYTF.